This entry lists 18 T cell receptor beta chains sequenced from one sample in a study of cytomegalovirus exposure and HLA in healthy donors. Sequenced by immunoSEQ multiplex PCR; TCRdb stores in-frame clones only, minus some. Of about 150,000 clones in the sample, about 89% were seen once. Material: PBMCs. The receptors were gathered from a woman younger than 30 in good health and CMV-seropositive.

V usage is TRBV18 and J usage is TRBJ1-1; 12 bases agree with TRBD1. CDR3 length: 17 residues. V lost 4 bases and J lost 4; bases outside the gene matches: 10. Per germline, CDR1 KGHSH and CDR2 LQKENI. This CDR3 reads CASSRGTGGQGGTEAFF. Here the CDR3 DNA reads TGTGCCAGCTCACGCGGGACAGGGGGCCAGGGAGGCACTGAAGCTTTCTTT.

In nucleotides, the CDR3 is TGCGCCAGCAGCCGAGGAGGTCTAGCTGGGGCCAACGTCCTGACTTTC. It specifies CASSRGGLAGANVLTF. The chain links TRBV4-1 to TRBJ2-6, with D possibly TRBD2 on 5 matching bases. Germline CDR1 is MGHRA and CDR2 is YSYEKL. Deletions cut 4 bases from V and 2 bases from J, with 12 bases between. There are 16 residues in the CDR3.

The gene calls are TRBV18 and TRBJ2-2, with D tentatively TRBD1 (6 bases). Between the trimmed V and J ends, which lost 0 bases and 1 base, there was a span of 12 bases. Germline assignment: CDR1 KGHSH and CDR2 LQKENI. This CDR3 spans 17 amino acids. DNA of the CDR3: TGTGCCAGCTCACCACCAACAGGGATTATGAACACCGGGGAGCTGTTTTTT. Its translation: CASSPPTGIMNTGELFF.

V and J are TRBV5-4 and TRBJ2-2; 9 bases agree with TRBD2. After removal of 4 bases from V and 7 bases from J, the junction contained 5 bases not matched to a gene. Germline V gene data show CDR1 as SGHNT and CDR2 as YYREEE (reference sequence). The CDR3 is 14 residues long. The CDR3 nucleotides read TGTGCCAGCAGCGGAGTTAGCGGGAGCGGGGAGCTGTTTTTT. This gives the protein CASSGVSGSGELFF.

This sequence joins TRBV18 and TRBJ2-5; 11 nucleotides agree with TRBD1. CDR1 and CDR2 (germline): KGHSH, LQKENI. This CDR3 comprises 16 residues. After removal of 4 bases from V and 1 base from J, the junction contained 5 bases not matched to a gene. CDR3 protein: CASSLRTGGSQETQYF. As DNA, the CDR3 is TGTGCCAGCTCACTCAGGACAGGGGGCAGCCAAGAGACCCAGTACTTC.

The gene calls are TRBV28 and TRBJ1-3; TRBD1 is a possible D gene (6 bases). V was trimmed by 3 bases and J by 3 bases, leaving 9 bases between them. The CDR3 runs to 14 residues. Germline V gene lookup returns CDR1 MDHEN and CDR2 SYDVKM. CDR3 sequence: CASSFTGNGNTIYF. In DNA, the CDR3 is TGTGCCAGCAGTTTCACAGGGAATGGAAACACCATATATTTT.

The chain combines TRBV6-6 with TRBJ2-1, with a possible D match to TRBD2 (6 bases). The CDR3 has 16 residues. Germline CDR1 reads MNHNY; CDR2 reads SVGAGI (reference sequence). V lost 6 bases and J lost 4, with 19 bases in between. The CDR3 sequence: CASSPRRAPTYNEQFF. In nucleotides, the CDR3 is TGTGCCAGCAGCCCTCGGAGGGCCCCAACTTACAATGAGCAGTTCTTC.

The chain joins TRBV29-1 to TRBJ2-3; D is possibly TRBD1 (6 bases). Per germline, CDR1 SQVTM and CDR2 ANQGSEA. V gave up 7 bases and J gave up 4 bases, with 15 bases separating them. CDR3 size: 13 residues. The CDR3 region is CSARQEVPDTQYF. In DNA, the CDR3 is TGCAGCGCCCGACAGGAGGTCCCAGATACGCAGTATTTT.

The V and J genes are TRBV19 and TRBJ1-4, with a weak D call TRBD1 (5 bases). Per germline, CDR1 LNHDA and CDR2 SQIVND (reference sequence). Trimming removed 6 bases at V and 3 bases at J, with 11 bases between. This CDR3 region has 14 residues. CDR3 sequence (DNA): TGTGCCAGTAGATCCCAGGGTCCTAATGAAAAACTGTTTTTT. Protein product: CASRSQGPNEKLFF. Using reference TRBV19 and TRBJ1-4 for the parts outside the CDR3, the full variable domain is DGGITQSPKYLFRKEGQNVTLSCEQNLNHDAMYWYRQDPGQGLRLIYYSQIVNDFQKGDIAEGYSVSREKKESFPLTVTSAQKNPTAFYLCASRSQGPNEKLFFGSGTQLSVL.

Only one count was recorded for this clone. The chain combines TRBV29-1 with TRBJ2-2; TRBD2 matches at 7 bases. Looked up from germline, CDR1 is SQVTM and CDR2 is ANQGSEA. This CDR3 contains 15 residues. Unmatched junction bases numbered 6, after V lost 3 bases and J lost 2 bases. The CDR3 DNA sequence: TGCAGCGTTGAGTCACGCGGGAGTAACACCGGGGAGCTGTTTTTT. Protein: CSVESRGSNTGELFF.

V gene TRBV7-9 combines with J gene TRBJ2-7, with a weak D call TRBD1 (5 bases). Trimming removed 1 base from V and 5 bases from J, with 15 bases in between. The CDR3 has 15 residues. Germline V gene lookup returns CDR1 SEHNR and CDR2 FQNEAQ (reference sequence). The CDR3 nucleotides are TGTGCCAGCAGCTTAGGTGAGGCAGGGCTGAACGAGCAGTACTTC. Translated, it gives CASSLGEAGLNEQYF.

This chain uses TRBV11-3 with TRBJ2-5; 10 nucleotides match TRBD2. V lost 3 bases and J lost 4; bases outside the gene matches: 11. The germline V gene encodes CDR1 SGHNT and CDR2 YENEEA. The CDR3 runs to 17 residues. CDR3 sequence (DNA): TGTGCCAGCAGCTTTCGGAGCGGGAGGGCCGGAGGAGAGACCCAGTACTTC. It codes for CASSFRSGRAGGETQYF.

V gene TRBV30 combines with J gene TRBJ2-7; D unresolved. The V gene's germline CDR1 is GTSNPN and CDR2 SVGIG (reference sequence). The V and J ends lost 7 bases and 6 bases respectively, with 13 bases between them. The CDR3 has 11 residues. CDR3 bases: TGTGCCTTTTCCCCCCGGTCCGAGCAGTACTTC. This translates into CAFSPRSEQYF.

The CDR3, as DNA: TGTGCCAGCAGCTTATCAGGGCGCATCATTTCTAGCACAGATACGCAGTATTTT. It specifies CASSLSGRIISSTDTQYF. The chain couples TRBV11-2 to TRBJ2-3, with a tentative D call TRBD1 (5 bases). This CDR3 region has 18 residues. The V and J ends lost 2 bases and 0 bases respectively, with 18 bases between them. Germline values: CDR1 SGHAT, CDR2 FQNNGV.

The chain has TRBV2 and TRBJ2-5, with 7 bases fitting TRBD2. This CDR3 spans 13 amino acids. With 8 bases clipped from V and 3 bases from J, the junction kept 6 bases outside the gene matches. CDR1 is SNHLY, CDR2 FYNNEI, per germline. Here the CDR3 reads CASRGGWEETQYF. Here the CDR3 DNA reads TGTGCCAGCCGCGGGGGTTGGGAAGAGACCCAGTACTTC.

The chain recombines TRBV5-1 with TRBJ2-5, with 9 bases aligning to TRBD1. The CDR3 length is 14 residues. Per the germline V gene, CDR1 is SGHRS and CDR2 is YFSETQ. The V and J ends lost 1 base and 5 bases, in that order; junction bases with no gene match: 3. CDR3 in amino acids: CASSLRQGEETQYF. CDR3 nucleotide sequence: TGCGCCAGCAGCTTGCGACAGGGGGAGGAGACCCAGTACTTC.

V and J are TRBV9 and TRBJ2-5; unclear D gene. The ends were cut back, 4 bases at V and 1 base at J, with 17 bases in the middle. Germline assignment: CDR1 SGDLS and CDR2 YYNGEE. The CDR3 contains 16 residues. The CDR3 is CASSPSVGPIQETQYF. DNA of the CDR3: TGTGCCAGCAGCCCCTCTGTGGGCCCAATCCAAGAGACCCAGTACTTC.

The V gene is TRBV9, the J gene TRBJ2-7; perhaps TRBD1 as D (6 bases). This CDR3 spans 16 amino acids. The germline V gene has CDR1 SGDLS and CDR2 YYNGEE. Trimming pared 4 bases from V and 0 bases from J, leaving 17 bases between. The CDR3 region is CASSPEGHQLSYEQYF. The CDR3 region has the DNA TGTGCCAGCAGCCCCGAGGGACACCAGCTCTCCTACGAGCAGTACTTC. The full variable domain, in which reference TRBV9 and TRBJ2-7 provide the parts outside the CDR3, is DSGVTQTPKHLITATGQRVTLRCSPRSGDLSVYWYQQSLDQGLQFLIQYYNGEERAKGNILERFSAQQFPDLHSELNLSSLELGDSALYFCASSPEGHQLSYEQYFGPGTRLTVT.